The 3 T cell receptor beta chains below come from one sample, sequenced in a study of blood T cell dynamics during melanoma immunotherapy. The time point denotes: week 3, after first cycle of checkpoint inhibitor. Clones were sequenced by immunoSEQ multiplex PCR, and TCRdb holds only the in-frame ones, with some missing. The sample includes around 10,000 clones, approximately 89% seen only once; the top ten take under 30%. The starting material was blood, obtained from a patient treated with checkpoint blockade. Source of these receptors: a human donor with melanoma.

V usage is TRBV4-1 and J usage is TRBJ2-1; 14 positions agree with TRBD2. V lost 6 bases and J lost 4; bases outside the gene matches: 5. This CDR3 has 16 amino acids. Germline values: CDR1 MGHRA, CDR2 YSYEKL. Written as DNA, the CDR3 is TGCGCCAGCAGGGGACTAGCGGGAGCTGGGTACAATGAGCAGTTCTTC. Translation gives CASRGLAGAGYNEQFF.

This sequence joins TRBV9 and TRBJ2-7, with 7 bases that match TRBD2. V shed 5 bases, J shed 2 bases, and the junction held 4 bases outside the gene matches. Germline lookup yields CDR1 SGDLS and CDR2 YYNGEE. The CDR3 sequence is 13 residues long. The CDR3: CASSRGLTYEQYF. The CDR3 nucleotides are TGTGCCAGCAGTAGGGGACTAACCTACGAGCAGTACTTC. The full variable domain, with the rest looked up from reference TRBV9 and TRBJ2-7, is DSGVTQTPKHLITATGQRVTLRCSPRSGDLSVYWYQQSLDQGLQFLIQYYNGEERAKGNILERFSAQQFPDLHSELNLSSLELGDSALYFCASSRGLTYEQYFGPGTRLTVT.

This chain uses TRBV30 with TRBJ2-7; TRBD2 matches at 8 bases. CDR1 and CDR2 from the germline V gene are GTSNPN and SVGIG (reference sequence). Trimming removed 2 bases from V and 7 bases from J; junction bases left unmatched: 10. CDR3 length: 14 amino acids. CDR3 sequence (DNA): TGTGCCTGGAGTCGAGCGGGAGAATCGTGGGAGCAGTACTTC. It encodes CAWSRAGESWEQYF.